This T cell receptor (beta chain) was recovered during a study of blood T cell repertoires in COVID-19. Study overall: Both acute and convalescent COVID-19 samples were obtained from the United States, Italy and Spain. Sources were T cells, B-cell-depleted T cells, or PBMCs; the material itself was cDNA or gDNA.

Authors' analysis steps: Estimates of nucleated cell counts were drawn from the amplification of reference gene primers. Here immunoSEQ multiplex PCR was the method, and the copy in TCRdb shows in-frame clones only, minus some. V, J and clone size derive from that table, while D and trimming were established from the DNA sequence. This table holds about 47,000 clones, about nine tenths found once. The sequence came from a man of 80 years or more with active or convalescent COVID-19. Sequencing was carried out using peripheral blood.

CDR3 in DNA: TGTGCCAGTAGTATAGCCGCAGGGGAATACTCACCCCTCCACTTT. Amino acid sequence: CASSIAAGEYSPLHF. This chain connects TRBV19 to TRBJ1-6, with TRBD1 as a possible D gene (6 bases). Germline V gene lookup returns CDR1 LNHDA and CDR2 SQIVND (reference sequence). The germline V and J ends were trimmed by 1 base and 10 bases, with 14 bases remaining between them. The CDR3 contains 15 residues.